The rows below give T cell receptor beta chains drawn from one sample of a study of T cell clonotyping in hematopoietic cell transplantation. Using immunoSEQ multiplex PCR, the repertoire was profiled, and TCRdb retains in-frame clones only, with some absent. This table has approximately 22,000 clones, around 90% appearing once. The sample consisted of peripheral blood mononuclear cells, taken before stem cell transplant. The receptors here all came from a man aged 18 to 29 with biphenotypic leukemia. Some clones in this sample may be carry-over from other donors' samples. Each CDR3 is given with its conserved first and last residue. A D gene is named only where the DNA matches it firmly. For some rows the clone size is stated as once, few or many, or as a class when expanded; others skip it.

CDR3nt,CDR3aa,abundance,j_gene,len,d_gene,v_gene
TGTGCCAGCAGCTTAGGGCCTGGGACAGGGGGACCTTCTGGAAACACCATATATTTT,CASSLGPGTGGPSGNTIYF,few,TRBJ1-3,19,TRBD1,TRBV7-2
TGTGCCAGCTTAGACTCCATCCCCTACGAGCAGTACTTC,CASLDSIPYEQYF,.,TRBJ2-7,13,.,TRBV6-1
TGTGCCAGCAGCTTAGCCTGGGCGGGGGGAGCCTACAATGAGCAGTTCTTC,CASSLAWAGGAYNEQFF,once,TRBJ2-1,17,TRBD2,TRBV13
TGCGCCAGCAGTCGACACAACGGGAATGAGCAGTTCTTC,CASSRHNGNEQFF,.,TRBJ2-1,13,.,TRBV5-1
TGTGCTAGCACACAGGGGAAGACCCAGTACTTC,CASTQGKTQYF,.,TRBJ2-5,11,TRBD1,TRBV7-2
TGTGCCAGCAGCGCCACAGGGTACACCGGGGAGCTGTTTTTT,CASSATGYTGELFF,few,TRBJ2-2,14,.,TRBV9
TGTGCCGGTAGACTGACGAACACCGGGGAGCTGTTTTTT,CAGRLTNTGELFF,.,TRBJ2-2,13,.,TRBV7-9
TGTGCCAGCAGGCGTCAGAACACCGGGGAGCTGTTTTTT,CASRRQNTGELFF,.,TRBJ2-2,13,.,TRBV6-5
TGCGCCAGCAGCTTGGTTCTTGGGACCTTAGATACGCAGTATTTT,CASSLVLGTLDTQYF,once,TRBJ2-3,15,.,TRBV5-1
TGTGCCAGCAGGGCTAGGGACGGGTCTAATCAGCCCCAGCATTTT,CASRARDGSNQPQHF,.,TRBJ1-5,15,.,TRBV27
TGTGCCAGCAGCTCAATAGCGGGAGCACACGAGCAGTACTTC,CASSSIAGAHEQYF,few,TRBJ2-7,14,TRBD2,TRBV11-2
TGTGCCAGCAGTTCCCTTTCTTTTGGCACAGATACGCAGTATTTT,CASSSLSFGTDTQYF,.,TRBJ2-3,15,.,TRBV6-5
TGCGCCAGCAGTGAGTCAGGGCAGCTCTATGGCTACACCTTC,CASSESGQLYGYTF,.,TRBJ1-2,14,.,TRBV10-2
TGTGCCAGCAGTGTTCCGGGACAGGGGATAAGTGGCTACACCTTC,CASSVPGQGISGYTF,.,TRBJ1-2,15,TRBD1,TRBV9
TGTGCCAGCAGCGTTACAGGGTTAACGCTAGTGGGCTACACCTTC,CASSVTGLTLVGYTF,.,TRBJ1-2,15,.,TRBV5-4
TGTGCCTGGACTACCGGGACAGGGAACTATGGCTACACCTTC,CAWTTGTGNYGYTF,.,TRBJ1-2,14,TRBD1,TRBV30
TGCGCCAGCAGTGAATCCGGGGACTATGGCTACACCTTC,CASSESGDYGYTF,.,TRBJ1-2,13,.,TRBV10-2
TGTGCCAGCAGCTTTAGGCCCCCAGGGCCAGGGACGAATGAGCAGTTCTTC,CASSFRPPGPGTNEQFF,.,TRBJ2-1,17,.,TRBV7-2
TGTGCCAGCAGTTTAGGGGGGGCATGGGGCCTTGTCTACGAGCAGTACTTC,CASSLGGAWGLVYEQYF,.,TRBJ2-7,17,.,TRBV7-2
TGTGCCAGCTCACAGAGAGACAGAGCCTACGAGCAGTACTTC,CASSQRDRAYEQYF,few,TRBJ2-7,14,.,TRBV18
TGTGCCAGCAGGAAGGATCAGAACACTGAAGCTTTCTTT,CASRKDQNTEAFF,.,TRBJ1-1,13,.,TRBV6-1
TGTGCCAGCAGCTTAGTAGGGGGAAGGATGAACACTGAAGCTTTCTTT,CASSLVGGRMNTEAFF,.,TRBJ1-1,16,.,TRBV7-3
TGTGCCAGCAGCCTGGACAACTACGAGCAGTACTTC,CASSLDNYEQYF,.,TRBJ2-7,12,.,TRBV6-1
TGCGCCAGCACCGGACTAGCGGGGGGGCTAGAGCAGTTCTTC,CASTGLAGGLEQFF,.,TRBJ2-1,14,TRBD2,TRBV5-1
TGTGCCAGCAGTTACGAGGGGCCCTACTCTGGAAACACCATATATTTT,CASSYEGPYSGNTIYF,.,TRBJ1-3,16,.,TRBV6-5
TGTGCCAGCCGGCCTTCAGGGAGAGCGACCCAGTACTTC,CASRPSGRATQYF,.,TRBJ2-5,13,.,TRBV6-1
TGCGCCAGCAGCCATTCACCGGGACTAGCCTACGAGCAGTACTTC,CASSHSPGLAYEQYF,.,TRBJ2-7,15,TRBD2,TRBV4-1
TGTGCCAGCAGCTTAGGGGTGGACTATGGCTACACCTTC,CASSLGVDYGYTF,.,TRBJ1-2,13,.,TRBV7-6
TGTGCCAGCAGCTTACCCTGGGCCCAGTACTTC,CASSLPWAQYF,.,TRBJ2-5,11,.,TRBV7-2
TGCGCCACCCAAAGAGACTCTGGAAACACCATATATTTT,CATQRDSGNTIYF,.,TRBJ1-3,13,.,TRBV10-1
TGTGCCAGCAGCTTCCGGGACAGGGGGCACACAGATACGCAGTATTTT,CASSFRDRGHTDTQYF,once,TRBJ2-3,16,TRBD1,TRBV11-3
TGTGCCAGCACGAGGGACAGGGACTCAACCTACGAGCAGTACTTC,CASTRDRDSTYEQYF,once,TRBJ2-7,15,TRBD1,TRBV6-1
TGCAGCGTTCGCGGGGGCTACAATGAGCAGTTCTTC,CSVRGGYNEQFF,.,TRBJ2-1,12,TRBD2,TRBV29-1
TGTGCCAGCAGGTGGGACAGCGCAGATACGCAGTATTTT,CASRWDSADTQYF,.,TRBJ2-3,13,TRBD1,TRBV2
TGTGCCTGGAGTGTATTTCTCGGGATTGATGAGCAGTTCTTC,CAWSVFLGIDEQFF,.,TRBJ2-1,14,.,TRBV30
TGTGCCTGGTCAGCGGGAGTCGCCTACGAGCAGTACTTC,CAWSAGVAYEQYF,.,TRBJ2-7,13,TRBD2,TRBV30
TGTGCCAGCAGTCCACGGACAGGTGCTAACTATGGCTACACCTTC,CASSPRTGANYGYTF,.,TRBJ1-2,15,TRBD1,TRBV2
TGTGCCAGCAGCAGGGGGGCCGTCCAAGAGACCCAGTACTTC,CASSRGAVQETQYF,.,TRBJ2-5,14,.,TRBV9
TGCGCCAGCAGCACCGGTGGACAAATAATTCCAAATGAGCAGTTCTTC,CASSTGGQIIPNEQFF,.,TRBJ2-1,16,.,TRBV5-1
TGTGCCAGCAGTGAATATGTAGAGCGGGAGAGCTACGAGCAGTACTTC,CASSEYVERESYEQYF,.,TRBJ2-7,16,TRBD2,TRBV25-1
TGTGCCAGCAGCCCCTTCGAGCAGTACTTC,CASSPFEQYF,.,TRBJ2-7,10,.,TRBV7-9
TGTGCCAGCAGCTTAGGGGGGACAGGAACAACAGATACGCAGTATTTT,CASSLGGTGTTDTQYF,.,TRBJ2-3,16,TRBD1,TRBV11-3
TGTGCCAGTCGTCGTTTAGGGCAGGGGGCAGCGGAAGCTTTCTTT,CASRRLGQGAAEAFF,.,TRBJ1-1,15,TRBD1,TRBV19
TGTGCCAGCAGCTTGAGGGGGGGTACCGGGGAGCTGTTTTTT,CASSLRGGTGELFF,.,TRBJ2-2,14,.,TRBV5-4
TGTGCCATCAGTGAGGAAGTCAGGGTAAATGAAAAACTGTTTTTT,CAISEEVRVNEKLFF,once,TRBJ1-4,15,.,TRBV10-3